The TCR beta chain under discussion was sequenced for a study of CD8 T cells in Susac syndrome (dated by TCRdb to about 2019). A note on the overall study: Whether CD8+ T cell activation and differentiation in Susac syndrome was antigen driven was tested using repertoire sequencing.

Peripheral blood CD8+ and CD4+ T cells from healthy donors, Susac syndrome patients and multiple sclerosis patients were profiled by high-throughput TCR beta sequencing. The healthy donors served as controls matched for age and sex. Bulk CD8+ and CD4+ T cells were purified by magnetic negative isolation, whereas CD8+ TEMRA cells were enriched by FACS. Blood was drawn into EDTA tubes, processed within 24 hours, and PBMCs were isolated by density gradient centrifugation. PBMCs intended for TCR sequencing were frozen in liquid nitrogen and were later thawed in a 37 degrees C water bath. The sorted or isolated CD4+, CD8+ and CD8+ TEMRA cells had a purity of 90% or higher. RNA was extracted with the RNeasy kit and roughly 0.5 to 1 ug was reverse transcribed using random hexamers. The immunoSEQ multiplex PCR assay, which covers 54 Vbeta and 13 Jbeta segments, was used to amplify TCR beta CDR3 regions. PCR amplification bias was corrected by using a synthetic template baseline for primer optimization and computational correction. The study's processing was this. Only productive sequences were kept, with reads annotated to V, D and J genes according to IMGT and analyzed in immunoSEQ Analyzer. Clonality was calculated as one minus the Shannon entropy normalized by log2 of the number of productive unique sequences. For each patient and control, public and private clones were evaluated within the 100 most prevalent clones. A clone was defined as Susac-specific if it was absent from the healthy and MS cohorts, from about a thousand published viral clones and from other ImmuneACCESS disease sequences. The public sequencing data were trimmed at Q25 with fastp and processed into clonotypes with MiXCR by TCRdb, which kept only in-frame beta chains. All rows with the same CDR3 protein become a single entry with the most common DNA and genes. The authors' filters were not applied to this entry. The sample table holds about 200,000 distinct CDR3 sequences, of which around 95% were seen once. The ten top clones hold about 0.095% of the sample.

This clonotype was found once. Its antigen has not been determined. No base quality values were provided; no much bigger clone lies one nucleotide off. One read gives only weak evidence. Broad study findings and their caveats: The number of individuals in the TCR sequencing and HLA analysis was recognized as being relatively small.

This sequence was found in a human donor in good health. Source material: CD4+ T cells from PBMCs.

The nucleotide sequence reads TGTGCCAGCAGCCTACCGGGACTAGCGGGACGTGAGCAGTTCTTC. The translation is CASSLPGLAGREQFF. Here the chain combines TRBV7-9 and TRBJ2-1; 13 bases in between match TRBD2. Here V drops 5 bases and J drops 9 bases, and the junction holds 7 bases not matched to any gene. The germline V gene (reference sequence) provides CDR1 SEHNR and CDR2 FQNEAQ. Inclusive of the bounding cysteine and phenylalanine, the CDR3 is 15 residues long. CDR3 DNA is the only sequence kept; it has 45 bases, read in frame from the first base.